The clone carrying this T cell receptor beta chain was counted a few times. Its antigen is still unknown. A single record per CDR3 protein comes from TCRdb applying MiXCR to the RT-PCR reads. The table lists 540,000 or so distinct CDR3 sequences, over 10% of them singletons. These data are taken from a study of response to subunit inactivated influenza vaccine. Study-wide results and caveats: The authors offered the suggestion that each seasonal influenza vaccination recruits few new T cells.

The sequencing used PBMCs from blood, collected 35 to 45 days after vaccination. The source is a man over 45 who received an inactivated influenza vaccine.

CDR3 sequence (DNA): TGTGCCAGCAGTGATGCCTCGCGGCCCAACTATGGCTACACCTTC. It specifies CASSDASRPNYGYTF. V is TRBV25-1 and J is TRBJ1-2; D uncertain. Per the germline V gene, CDR1 is MGHDK and CDR2 is SYGVNS. This CDR3 comprises 15 residues. V lost 3 bases to trimming and J lost 2 bases, with 13 bases between them.